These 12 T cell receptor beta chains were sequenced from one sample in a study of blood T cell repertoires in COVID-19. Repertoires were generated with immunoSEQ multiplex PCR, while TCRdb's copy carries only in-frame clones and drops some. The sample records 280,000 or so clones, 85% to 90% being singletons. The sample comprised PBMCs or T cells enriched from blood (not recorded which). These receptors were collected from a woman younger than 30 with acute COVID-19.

CDR3 sequence reads: CASSQDSSGQPGEQYF. The DNA for the CDR3 is TGTGCCAGCAGCCAAGATTCTAGCGGGCAGCCCGGCGAGCAGTACTTC. The genes are TRBV4-2 and TRBJ2-7, with 8 bases identical to TRBD2. Germline V gives CDR1 LGHNA, CDR2 YNFKEQ. CDR3 length: 16 residues. Trimming cost V 0 bases and J 6 bases; bases outside gene matches: 10.

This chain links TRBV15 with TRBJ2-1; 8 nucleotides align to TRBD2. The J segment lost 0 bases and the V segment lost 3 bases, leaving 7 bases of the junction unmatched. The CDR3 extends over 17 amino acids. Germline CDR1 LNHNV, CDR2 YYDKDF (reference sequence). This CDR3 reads CATSSPRGGSSYNEQFF. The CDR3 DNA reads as TGTGCCACCAGCAGCCCTCGCGGGGGGAGCTCCTACAATGAGCAGTTCTTC.

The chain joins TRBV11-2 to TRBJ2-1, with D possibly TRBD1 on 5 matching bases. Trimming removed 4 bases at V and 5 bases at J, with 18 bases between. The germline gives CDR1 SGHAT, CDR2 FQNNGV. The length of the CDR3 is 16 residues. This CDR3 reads CASSSWTLGLDNEQFF. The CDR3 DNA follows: TGTGCCAGCAGCTCTTGGACATTGGGTCTTGACAATGAGCAGTTCTTC.

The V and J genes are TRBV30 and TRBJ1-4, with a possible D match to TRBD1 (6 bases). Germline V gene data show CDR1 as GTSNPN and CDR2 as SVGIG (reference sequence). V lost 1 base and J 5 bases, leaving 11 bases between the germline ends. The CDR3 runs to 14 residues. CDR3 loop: CAWSGGQLNEKLFF. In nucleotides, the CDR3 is TGTGCCTGGAGTGGAGGACAGTTAAATGAAAAACTGTTTTTT. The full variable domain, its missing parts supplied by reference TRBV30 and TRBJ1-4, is SQTIHQWPATLVQPVGSPLSLECTVEGTSNPNLYWYRQAAGRGLQLLFYSVGIGQISSEVPQNLSASRPQDRQFILSSKKLLLSDSGFYLCAWSGGQLNEKLFFGSGTQLSVL.

The CDR3 DNA is TGTGCCAGCAGTGCTCCCTCGGGACTAGCGGGAGTGTACAGTCTGGGAGAGCAGTACTTC. Translation: CASSAPSGLAGVYSLGEQYF. The chain recombines TRBV2 with TRBJ2-7; 14 nucleotides agree with TRBD2. Germline CDR1 is SNHLY and CDR2 is FYNNEI. The CDR3 has 20 amino acids. V gave up 4 bases and J gave up 7 bases; unmatched junction bases: 21.

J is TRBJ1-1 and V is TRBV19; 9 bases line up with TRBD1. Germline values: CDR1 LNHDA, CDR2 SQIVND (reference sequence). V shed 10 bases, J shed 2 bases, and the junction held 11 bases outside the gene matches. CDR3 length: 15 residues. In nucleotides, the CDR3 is TGTGCCACCACTGCCGAGGGACAGGGAAACACTGAAGCTTTCTTT. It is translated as CATTAEGQGNTEAFF.

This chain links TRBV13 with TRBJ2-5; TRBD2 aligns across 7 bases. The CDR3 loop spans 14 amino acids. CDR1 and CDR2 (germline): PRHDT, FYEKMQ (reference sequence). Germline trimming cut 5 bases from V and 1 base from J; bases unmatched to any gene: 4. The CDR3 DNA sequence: TGTGCCAGCAGCCTCAGGACTAGCCAAGAGACCCAGTACTTC. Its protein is CASSLRTSQETQYF. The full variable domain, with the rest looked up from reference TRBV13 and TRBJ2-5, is AAGVIQSPRHLIKEKRETATLKCYPIPRHDTVYWYQQGPGQDPQFLISFYEKMQSDKGSIPDRFSAQQFSDYHSELNMSSLELGDSALYFCASSLRTSQETQYFGPGTRLLVL.

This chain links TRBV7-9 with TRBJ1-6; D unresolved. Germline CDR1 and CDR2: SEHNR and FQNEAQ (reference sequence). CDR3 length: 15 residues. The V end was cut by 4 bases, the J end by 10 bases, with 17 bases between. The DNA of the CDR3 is TGTGCCAGCAGCTCAGCCGATGGGCCGGGGTCACCCCTCCACTTT. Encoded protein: CASSSADGPGSPLHF.

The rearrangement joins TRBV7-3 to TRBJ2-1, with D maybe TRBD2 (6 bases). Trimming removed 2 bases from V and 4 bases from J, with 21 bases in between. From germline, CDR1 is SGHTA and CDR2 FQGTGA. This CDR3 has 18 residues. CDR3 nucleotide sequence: TGTGCCAGCAGCTTATCGACTAGTTCAAGATTGGGGTACAATGAGCAGTTCTTC. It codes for CASSLSTSSRLGYNEQFF.

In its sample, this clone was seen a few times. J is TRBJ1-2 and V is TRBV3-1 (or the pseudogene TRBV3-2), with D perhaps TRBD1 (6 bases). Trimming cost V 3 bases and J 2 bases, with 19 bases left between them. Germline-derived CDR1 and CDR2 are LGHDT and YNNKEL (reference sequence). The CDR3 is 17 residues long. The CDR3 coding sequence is TGTGCCAGCAGCCACCAAGATCAGGGGCTAACAAACTATGGCTACACCTTC. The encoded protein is CASSHQDQGLTNYGYTF.

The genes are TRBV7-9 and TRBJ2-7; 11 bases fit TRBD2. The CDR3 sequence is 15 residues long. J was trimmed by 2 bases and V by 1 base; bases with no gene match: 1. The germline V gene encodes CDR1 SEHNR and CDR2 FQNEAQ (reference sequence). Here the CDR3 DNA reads TGTGCCAGCAGCTTAGTAGCGGGAGGGACCTACGAGCAGTACTTC. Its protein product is CASSLVAGGTYEQYF.

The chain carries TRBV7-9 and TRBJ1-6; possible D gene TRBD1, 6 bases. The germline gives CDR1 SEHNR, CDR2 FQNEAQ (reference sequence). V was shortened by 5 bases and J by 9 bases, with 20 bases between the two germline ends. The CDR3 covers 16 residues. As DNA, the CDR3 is TGTGCCAGCAGCCCCCCTCAGGGGCTGAGGGCTTCACCCCTCCACTTT. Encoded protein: CASSPPQGLRASPLHF.